The rows below give T cell receptor beta chains drawn from one sample of a study of CD8 T cells in Susac syndrome. Each CDR3 protein gets one entry after TCRdb re-called the immunoSEQ multiplex PCR reads with MiXCR. The sample shows 190,000 or so distinct CDR3 sequences, roughly 95% of them seen only once. Material for sequencing was CD4+ T cells from PBMCs. These receptors all stem from a human donor with multiple sclerosis. The CDR3 runs from the conserved cysteine through the conserved F or W.

j_gene: TRBJ2-1
v_gene: TRBV28
CDR3aa: CASSRISGGHTYNEQFF

j_gene: TRBJ2-7
v_gene: TRBV7-8
CDR3aa: CASTARRLAREQYF

j_gene: TRBJ1-2
v_gene: TRBV5-1
CDR3aa: CASSGTDFNYGYTF

j_gene: TRBJ2-1
v_gene: TRBV5-1
CDR3aa: CASGFRQEVFF

j_gene: TRBJ1-1
v_gene: TRBV11-2
CDR3aa: CASSPRTDSNTEAFF

j_gene: TRBJ1-4
v_gene: TRBV25-1
CDR3aa: CASSDDRTTNEKLFF

j_gene: TRBJ1-3
v_gene: TRBV30
CDR3aa: CAWSVQVAGNTIYF

j_gene: TRBJ2-3
v_gene: TRBV11-2
CDR3aa: CASSFLDPSTDTQYF

j_gene: TRBJ2-3
v_gene: TRBV5-4
CDR3aa: CASSSGLAGSTDTQYF

j_gene: TRBJ2-6
v_gene: TRBV5-1
CDR3aa: CASSGTSVGANVLTF

j_gene: TRBJ1-1
v_gene: TRBV12-3/TRBV12-4
CDR3aa: CASRSGTANTEAFF

j_gene: TRBJ2-5
v_gene: TRBV2
CDR3aa: CASRAGTEETQYF

j_gene: TRBJ2-3
v_gene: TRBV29-1
CDR3aa: CSVDTRRKDSTDTQYF

j_gene: TRBJ2-5
v_gene: TRBV3-1
CDR3aa: CASSQLQETQYF

j_gene: TRBJ2-7
v_gene: TRBV27
CDR3aa: CASSQVTSGGVYEQYF

j_gene: TRBJ2-7
v_gene: TRBV6-1
CDR3aa: CASIGFGTHWRTEQYF

j_gene: TRBJ2-5
v_gene: TRBV30
CDR3aa: CAWSVRSPETQYF

j_gene: TRBJ2-2
v_gene: TRBV20-1
CDR3aa: CSARVFGLDTGELFF

j_gene: TRBJ2-5
v_gene: TRBV20-1
CDR3aa: CSARDWVGTGEVGTQYF

j_gene: TRBJ2-2
v_gene: TRBV13
CDR3aa: CASSLNLAVNTGELFF

j_gene: TRBJ1-5
v_gene: TRBV29-1
CDR3aa: CSVARGNSNQPQHF

j_gene: TRBJ2-5
v_gene: TRBV4-1
CDR3aa: CASSPPQSQETQYF

j_gene: TRBJ2-7
v_gene: TRBV10-3
CDR3aa: CAITGQGSGTEQYF

j_gene: TRBJ1-1
v_gene: TRBV3-1
CDR3aa: CASSQERGGTEAFF

j_gene: TRBJ2-1
v_gene: TRBV20-1
CDR3aa: CSARAVNNEQFF

j_gene: TRBJ2-3
v_gene: TRBV29-1
CDR3aa: CSVVQNGNRDTQYF

j_gene: TRBJ1-2
v_gene: TRBV20-1
CDR3aa: CSAPGAYDGYTF

j_gene: TRBJ2-2
v_gene: TRBV7-9
CDR3aa: CASSPRDYTGELFF

j_gene: TRBJ2-3
v_gene: TRBV5-6
CDR3aa: CASSLGHTDTQYF

j_gene: TRBJ1-4
v_gene: TRBV30
CDR3aa: CAWSVQGATILFF

j_gene: TRBJ1-2
v_gene: TRBV20-1
CDR3aa: CSARLWVGYGYTF

j_gene: TRBJ2-7
v_gene: TRBV30
CDR3aa: CAYYRGVYEQYF

j_gene: TRBJ2-7
v_gene: TRBV21-1
CDR3aa: CASSKYCRATNYEQYF

j_gene: TRBJ1-2
v_gene: TRBV5-4
CDR3aa: CASSVQGLNYGYTF

j_gene: TRBJ2-5
v_gene: TRBV15
CDR3aa: CATSSRGGVETQYF

j_gene: TRBJ2-1
v_gene: TRBV15
CDR3aa: CATSRDSGASGYNEQFF

j_gene: TRBJ1-1
v_gene: TRBV6-5
CDR3aa: CASRRSTGLNSEAFF

j_gene: TRBJ1-3
v_gene: TRBV3-1
CDR3aa: CASSQGLGNTIYF

j_gene: TRBJ2-7
v_gene: TRBV19
CDR3aa: CASSMSSPRTYEQYF

j_gene: TRBJ2-3
v_gene: TRBV29-1
CDR3aa: CSFLGSTDTQYF

j_gene: TRBJ1-1
v_gene: TRBV19
CDR3aa: CASKGRGNTEAFF

j_gene: TRBJ1-3
v_gene: TRBV18
CDR3aa: CASSPTQGVGNTIYF

j_gene: TRBJ2-7
v_gene: TRBV27
CDR3aa: CASTARLAGEGFRYEQYF

j_gene: TRBJ2-3
v_gene: TRBV7-6
CDR3aa: CASSFPSTDTQYF

j_gene: TRBJ2-1
v_gene: TRBV20-1
CDR3aa: CSARSWGQGAGEQFF

j_gene: TRBJ1-2
v_gene: TRBV29-1
CDR3aa: CSVDPRIYGYTF

j_gene: TRBJ2-7
v_gene: TRBV7-8
CDR3aa: CASSLYRGTPYEQYF

j_gene: TRBJ2-1
v_gene: TRBV7-3
CDR3aa: CASSTGTSPNEQFF

j_gene: TRBJ2-5
v_gene: TRBV24-1
CDR3aa: CATSDPRRDRLGTQYF

j_gene: TRBJ2-7
v_gene: TRBV11-1
CDR3aa: CASSLDPPGTGTEQYF

j_gene: TRBJ1-4
v_gene: TRBV29-1
CDR3aa: CSVENANEKLFF

j_gene: TRBJ1-1
v_gene: TRBV6-5
CDR3aa: CASSSFEPGQGGTEAFF

j_gene: TRBJ2-7
v_gene: TRBV20-1
CDR3aa: CSARVTSGYEQYF

j_gene: TRBJ2-5
v_gene: TRBV4-1
CDR3aa: CASSRGQTQETQYF

j_gene: TRBJ2-1
v_gene: TRBV27
CDR3aa: CASSPTPRRAEQFF

j_gene: TRBJ2-7
v_gene: TRBV5-1
CDR3aa: CASSQSPGQGYEQYF

j_gene: TRBJ2-5
v_gene: TRBV3-1
CDR3aa: CASSQELPKETQYF

j_gene: TRBJ2-5
v_gene: TRBV20-1
CDR3aa: CSAFRQGGETQYF

j_gene: TRBJ1-6
v_gene: TRBV5-1
CDR3aa: CASSPGTGQGNSPLHF